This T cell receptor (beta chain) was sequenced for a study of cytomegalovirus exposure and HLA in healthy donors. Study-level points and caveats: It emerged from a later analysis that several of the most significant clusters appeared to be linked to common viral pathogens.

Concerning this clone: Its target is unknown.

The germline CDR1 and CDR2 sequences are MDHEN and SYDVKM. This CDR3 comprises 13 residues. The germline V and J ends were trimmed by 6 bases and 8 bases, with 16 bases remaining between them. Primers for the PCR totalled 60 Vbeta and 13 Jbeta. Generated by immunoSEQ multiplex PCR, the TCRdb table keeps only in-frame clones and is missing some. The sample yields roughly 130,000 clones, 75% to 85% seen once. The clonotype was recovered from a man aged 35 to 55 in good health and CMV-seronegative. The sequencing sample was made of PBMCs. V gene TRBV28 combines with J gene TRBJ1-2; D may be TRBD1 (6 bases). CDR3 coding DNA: TGTGCCAGCAGCGTCGGGACTAGGGGGGGCTACACCTTC. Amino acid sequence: CASSVGTRGGYTF.